This is a list of T cell receptor beta chains from one sample in a study of shared clonotypes between healthy human individuals. TCRdb keeps only in-frame clones here, not all; method: immunoSEQ multiplex PCR. Of 330,000 or so clones listed, 70% to 75% are singletons. The sequenced sample consisted of memory CD4+ T cells sorted from blood. Receptor source: a man under 40 in good health. Each CDR3 is given with its conserved first and last residue. Each record gives: V gene, J gene, CDR3 length, clone size, D gene, CDR3 protein, CDR3 DNA. D genes are given only for firm matches. Rows may omit the clone size; those that give it use once, few, many or a size class.

v_call: TRBV19; j_call: TRBJ2-7; cdr3_length: 12; clone_size: NA; d_call: NA; cdr3_aa: CASSLDGYEQYF; cdr3_nt: TGTGCCAGTAGTCTAGATGGCTACGAGCAGTACTTC
v_call: TRBV9; j_call: TRBJ2-5; cdr3_length: 15; clone_size: NA; d_call: TRBD1; cdr3_aa: CASSVGDRVQETQYF; cdr3_nt: TGTGCCAGCAGCGTAGGGGACAGGGTTCAAGAGACCCAGTACTTC
v_call: TRBV7-9; j_call: TRBJ2-5; cdr3_length: 14; clone_size: few; d_call: NA; cdr3_aa: CASSSQTSQETQYF; cdr3_nt: TGTGCCAGCAGCTCACAGACTTCCCAAGAGACCCAGTACTTC
v_call: TRBV6-5; j_call: TRBJ2-3; cdr3_length: 15; clone_size: NA; d_call: NA; cdr3_aa: CASSYEASGTDTQYF; cdr3_nt: TGTGCCAGCAGTTACGAGGCTAGCGGCACAGATACGCAGTATTTT
v_call: TRBV10-2; j_call: TRBJ2-3; cdr3_length: 15; clone_size: NA; d_call: TRBD2; cdr3_aa: CASSEGGRGQDTQYF; cdr3_nt: TGCGCCAGCAGTGAAGGCGGGAGGGGCCAAGATACGCAGTATTTT
v_call: TRBV11-3; j_call: TRBJ2-1; cdr3_length: 19; clone_size: once; d_call: TRBD2; cdr3_aa: CASSLVGPSGSPQNNEQFF; cdr3_nt: TGTGCCAGCAGCTTAGTTGGTCCTAGCGGGAGTCCGCAAAACAATGAGCAGTTCTTC
v_call: TRBV9; j_call: TRBJ2-2; cdr3_length: 13; clone_size: NA; d_call: NA; cdr3_aa: CASSVGLTGELFF; cdr3_nt: TGTGCCAGCAGCGTAGGGCTCACCGGGGAGCTGTTTTTT
v_call: TRBV29-1; j_call: TRBJ2-1; cdr3_length: 12; clone_size: NA; d_call: TRBD1; cdr3_aa: CTGTGGYNEQFF; cdr3_nt: TGCACGGGGACAGGGGGCTACAATGAGCAGTTCTTC
v_call: TRBV19; j_call: TRBJ1-5; cdr3_length: 14; clone_size: few; d_call: NA; cdr3_aa: CASRPLGGNQPQHF; cdr3_nt: TGTGCCAGTAGGCCTCTCGGGGGCAATCAGCCCCAGCATTTT
v_call: TRBV13; j_call: TRBJ1-4; cdr3_length: 15; clone_size: NA; d_call: NA; cdr3_aa: CASSLAGGLGEKLFF; cdr3_nt: TGTGCCAGCAGCTTAGCCGGGGGATTGGGAGAAAAACTGTTTTTT
v_call: TRBV28; j_call: TRBJ2-3; cdr3_length: 16; clone_size: once; d_call: NA; cdr3_aa: CASVKGWGEYLDTQYF; cdr3_nt: TGTGCCAGCGTGAAAGGGTGGGGGGAGTACTTGGATACGCAGTATTTT
v_call: TRBV19; j_call: TRBJ2-1; cdr3_length: 16; clone_size: NA; d_call: TRBD2; cdr3_aa: CASSIVSGDYYNEQFF; cdr3_nt: TGTGCCAGTAGTATAGTTTCCGGGGACTACTACAATGAGCAGTTCTTC
v_call: TRBV7-8; j_call: TRBJ2-7; cdr3_length: 13; clone_size: NA; d_call: NA; cdr3_aa: CASSLGISYEQYF; cdr3_nt: TGTGCCAGCAGCTTAGGTATTTCGTACGAGCAGTACTTC
v_call: TRBV7-9; j_call: TRBJ1-1; cdr3_length: 17; clone_size: few; d_call: TRBD1; cdr3_aa: CASSSRTGGLMNTEAFF; cdr3_nt: TGTGCCAGCAGCAGCCGGACAGGGGGCCTCATGAACACTGAAGCTTTCTTT
v_call: TRBV6-6; j_call: TRBJ1-6; cdr3_length: 15; clone_size: NA; d_call: NA; cdr3_aa: CASKTQGGDNSPLHF; cdr3_nt: TGTGCCAGCAAAACACAGGGAGGTGACAATTCACCCCTCCACTTT
v_call: TRBV2; j_call: TRBJ2-2; cdr3_length: 16; clone_size: few; d_call: NA; cdr3_aa: CASSEVSVTNTGELFF; cdr3_nt: TGTGCCAGCAGTGAAGTATCGGTTACGAACACCGGGGAGCTGTTTTTT
v_call: TRBV4-3; j_call: TRBJ2-7; cdr3_length: 14; clone_size: few; d_call: TRBD2; cdr3_aa: CASSQDPTSDEQYF; cdr3_nt: TGCGCCAGCAGCCAAGACCCAACTAGCGACGAGCAGTACTTC
v_call: TRBV2; j_call: TRBJ2-5; cdr3_length: 15; clone_size: NA; d_call: TRBD1; cdr3_aa: CASSEETGALKTQYF; cdr3_nt: TGTGCCAGCAGTGAGGAGACAGGGGCCTTAAAGACCCAGTACTTC